The 26 T cell receptor beta chains below come from one sample, sequenced in a study of T cell repertoires in cytomegalovirus infection. TCRdb re-called the reads with MiXCR, one entry per CDR3 protein. The sample has around 710,000 distinct CDR3 sequences; 25% to 35% are singletons. Their recognized antigens are unknown. The specimen was cultured CD8+ T cells from PBMCs, collected from culture after CMV antigen stimulation. The receptor set was obtained from a human donor in good health (CMV status not recorded). Some clones in this sample may be carry-over from other donors' samples.

The V gene is TRBV11-2, the J gene TRBJ1-1; D remains ambiguous. This CDR3 is built from 19 residues. Trimming cost V 0 bases and J 2 bases, with 22 bases left between them. Looked up from germline, CDR1 is SGHAT and CDR2 is FQNNGV. For the CDR3, the DNA is TGTGCCAGCAGCTTAGATCTTTTAAACAGCCTCCCAATTAACACTGAAGCTTTCTTT. It codes for CASSLDLLNSLPINTEAFF.

This clonotype was counted between two and nine times. V is TRBV28 and J is TRBJ2-5; the match to TRBD1 covers 9 bases. The germline gives CDR1 MDHEN, CDR2 SYDVKM. The CDR3 is made up of 16 amino acids. With V trimmed by 7 bases and J by 0 bases, 9 bases remained unmatched. The DNA for the CDR3 is TGTGCCAGCACCCAAGCCGGGACAGGGTACCAAGAGACCCAGTACTTC. This sequence encodes CASTQAGTGYQETQYF.

The genes are TRBV19 and TRBJ1-5; D is uncertain. The CDR3 covers 15 residues. Germline-derived CDR1 and CDR2 are LNHDA and SQIVND (reference sequence). The V end was cut by 6 bases, the J end by 0 bases, with 12 bases between. The CDR3 DNA is TGTGCCAGTAGCCTCGTTCCAAATAGCAATCAGCCCCAGCATTTT. Its translation: CASSLVPNSNQPQHF. Together with reference TRBV19 and TRBJ1-5, the CDR3 gives the full variable domain: DGGITQSPKYLFRKEGQNVTLSCEQNLNHDAMYWYRQDPGQGLRLIYYSQIVNDFQKGDIAEGYSVSREKKESFPLTVTSAQKNPTAFYLCASSLVPNSNQPQHFGDGTRLSIL.

This clonotype has more than one count but fewer than ten. The chain employs TRBV6-6 and TRBJ2-7; the D call may be TRBD1 or TRBD2 (5 bases each). The V and J ends lost 6 bases and 1 base respectively, with 16 bases between them. This CDR3 is 15 amino acids long. CDR1 MNHNY and CDR2 SVGAGI come from the germline V gene (reference sequence). As DNA, the CDR3 is TGTGCCAGCAGCTCACTCCGGGACGGATCCTACGAGCAGTACTTC. It specifies CASSSLRDGSYEQYF.

This clonotype was counted ten times or more. One end of the junction does not line up with germline, which may come from a read error. The rearrangement uses TRBV7-8 and TRBJ2-7; 8 nucleotides match TRBD1. CDR1 is SGHVS and CDR2 is FQNEAQ in the germline V gene. The CDR3 consists of 16 residues. CDR3 DNA: TGTGCCAGCAGTTTAGAACCGGGACAGGTTCCCTACGAGCAGTACTTC. This codes for CASSLEPGQVPYEQYF.

This clonotype has at least ten counts. V gene TRBV7-8 combines with J gene TRBJ1-5; TRBD1 matches 8 bases. The germline V gene encodes CDR1 SGHVS and CDR2 FQNEAQ. The CDR3 is 16 amino acids. V lost 2 bases and J lost 2; bases outside the gene matches: 5. The CDR3 loop is CASSLLGQGGNQPQHF. The CDR3 DNA is TGTGCCAGCAGCTTACTTGGACAGGGAGGCAATCAGCCCCAGCATTTT.

The J gene is TRBJ2-7, the V gene TRBV5-8; D may match TRBD1 or TRBD2 (5 bases each). Germline values: CDR1 SGHTS, CDR2 YDEGEE. CDR3 length equals 15 residues. V was cut by 1 base and J by 4 bases, with 15 bases left in between. The CDR3 nucleotides are TGTGCCAGCAGCTTGTTCGCCGGGGCTGGGTACGAGCAGTACTTC. It translates to CASSLFAGAGYEQYF.

This rearrangement joins TRBV24-1 to TRBJ2-3; D remains unclear. Per germline, CDR1 KGHDR and CDR2 SFDVKD. The ends were cut back, 0 bases at V and 5 bases at J, with 2 bases in the middle. This CDR3 contains 12 residues. The CDR3 DNA is TGTGCCACCAGTGATTTGGGAGATACGCAGTATTTT. Residues: CATSDLGDTQYF.

This clonotype appeared many times. The chain carries TRBV4-1 and TRBJ2-1; 10 bases align to TRBD1. The V and J ends lost 5 bases and 13 bases, in that order; junction bases with no gene match: 11. CDR3 length: 14 residues. CDR1 and CDR2 from the germline V gene are MGHRA and YSYEKL. The CDR3 DNA sequence: TGCGCCAGCAGCACAGGACAGGGGGGGCGGACACAGTTCTTC. Protein sequence: CASSTGQGGRTQFF.

The chain uses TRBV11-2 and TRBJ2-3, with TRBD2 matching 7 bases. V was pared by 5 bases and J by 0 bases, with 11 bases of the junction left unmatched. Germline values: CDR1 SGHAT, CDR2 FQNNGV. The CDR3 totals 17 residues. CDR3 in amino acids: CASSPPVVSGSTDTQYF. CDR3 coding DNA: TGTGCCAGCAGCCCACCGGTAGTTAGCGGGAGCACAGATACGCAGTATTTT.

The chain is built from TRBV7-9 and TRBJ2-2, with D unresolved. The V and J ends lost 6 bases and 4 bases respectively, with 12 bases between them. Per germline, CDR1 SEHNR and CDR2 FQNEAQ (reference sequence). CDR3 length: 14 residues. This CDR3 reads CASSFTTSTGELFF. The CDR3 coding sequence is TGTGCCAGCAGTTTCACGACGAGCACCGGGGAGCTGTTTTTT.

This sequence joins TRBV11-2 and TRBJ2-1, with 9 nucleotides matching TRBD2. Germline lookup yields CDR1 SGHAT and CDR2 FQNNGV. With 4 bases clipped from V and 2 bases from J, the junction kept 9 bases outside the gene matches. The CDR3 is made up of 17 amino acids. The CDR3 DNA reads TGTGCCAGCAGCTGGGTCGCGGGGGGGACCACCTACAATGAGCAGTTCTTC. It yields the protein CASSWVAGGTTYNEQFF.

CDR3 loop: CASSLVPPNTGELFF. For the CDR3, the DNA is TGTGCCAGCAGCTTAGTCCCGCCTAACACCGGGGAGCTGTTTTTT. The chain recombines TRBV11-1 with TRBJ2-2; D unclear. The length of the CDR3 is 15 residues. V shed 1 base and J shed 2 bases, with 8 bases lying between them. Germline V CDR1 and CDR2: SGHAT, FQDESV (reference sequence).

This chain links TRBV19 with TRBJ1-2; D might be TRBD1 (5 bases). Germline-derived CDR1 and CDR2 are LNHDA and SQIVND (reference sequence). The length of the CDR3 is 14 residues. V was cut by 5 bases and J by 5 bases, with 15 bases left in between. CDR3 DNA: TGTGCCAGTAGTCCCCGCGAGGGGCGGTATGGCTACACCTTC. It encodes CASSPREGRYGYTF.

In this sample, this clonotype turned up a few times. The V call is TRBV11-1, the J call TRBJ2-1; 13 positions match TRBD2. Germline loops: CDR1 SGHAT, CDR2 FQDESV (reference sequence). The length of the CDR3 is 17 residues. V lost 6 bases to trimming and J lost 3 bases; unmatched junction nucleotides: 8. Here the CDR3 DNA reads TGTGCCAGCAGTCGTAAACTAGCGGGGGGGATCTACAATGAGCAGTTCTTC. It codes for CASSRKLAGGIYNEQFF.

J is TRBJ1-1 and V is TRBV6-2 or TRBV6-3; perhaps TRBD1 as D (6 bases). CDR3 length: 15 residues. Germline V CDR1 and CDR2: MNHEY, SVGEGT. Trimming pared 0 bases from V and 4 bases from J, leaving 12 bases between. CDR3 amino acids: CASSYSNGGRTEAFF. CDR3 nucleotides: TGTGCCAGCAGTTACTCGAATGGGGGGCGCACTGAAGCTTTCTTT.

The rearrangement joins TRBV7-6 to TRBJ2-1, with 12 bases matching TRBD1. The J segment lost 0 bases and the V segment lost 5 bases, leaving 17 bases of the junction unmatched. The germline V gene has CDR1 SGHVS and CDR2 FNYEAQ. This CDR3 is 21 amino acids long. CDR3 sequence reads: CASSPPTGTGGSADSYNEQFF. As DNA, the CDR3 is TGTGCCAGCAGCCCGCCTACCGGGACAGGGGGCTCTGCCGACTCCTACAATGAGCAGTTCTTC.

The J gene is TRBJ2-3, the V gene TRBV12-3 or TRBV12-4, with no clear D. CDR3 size: 16 residues. Between the trimmed V and J ends, which lost 3 bases and 0 bases, there was a span of 13 bases. This CDR3 reads CASSLGWPFSTDTQYF. The CDR3, as DNA: TGTGCCAGCAGTTTGGGGTGGCCTTTCAGCACAGATACGCAGTATTTT.

This clonotype was detected ten times or more. V and J are TRBV7-2 and TRBJ2-5; 8 bases align to TRBD2. This CDR3 has 16 amino acids. Germline lookup yields CDR1 SGHTA and CDR2 FQGNSA. Trimming took 1 base from V and 0 from J; bases not matched to a gene: 4. CDR3 region: CASSLVAGGYQETQYF. CDR3 nucleotide sequence: TGTGCCAGCAGCTTAGTTGCGGGGGGTTACCAAGAGACCCAGTACTTC.

This clonotype has more than one count but fewer than ten. V is TRBV6-2 or TRBV6-3 and J is TRBJ2-1; no firm D call. Germline V CDR1 and CDR2: MNHEY, SVGEGT. CDR3 size: 15 residues. Trimming took off 3 bases at V and 2 bases at J, with 11 bases between the two ends. DNA for the CDR3: TGTGCCAGCAGTTATGGCAGGCCTCCCTACAATGAGCAGTTCTTC. Protein: CASSYGRPPYNEQFF.

This clonotype was picked up many times. This sequence joins TRBV7-2 and TRBJ1-2; 9 nucleotides agree with TRBD1. The CDR3 spans 14 residues. V gave up 5 bases and J gave up 7 bases; unmatched junction bases: 8. Germline CDR1 SGHTA, CDR2 FQGNSA. CDR3 sequence: CASSTTGGDGGYTF. The CDR3 nucleotides read TGTGCCAGCAGCACAACAGGGGGCGACGGTGGCTACACCTTC.

This clonotype showed up just a few times. The chain uses TRBV3-1 and TRBJ1-1; TRBD1 agrees at 7 bases. The germline gives CDR1 LGHDT, CDR2 YNNKEL (reference sequence). This CDR3 comprises 17 residues. The V segment lost 1 base and the J segment 1 base; nucleotides outside the gene matches: 9. In DNA form, the CDR3 reads TGTGCCAGCAGCCAAGCAAGACAGGGCCGGGGGAACACTGAAGCTTTCTTT. Amino acids: CASSQARQGRGNTEAFF.

The rearrangement uses TRBV10-3 and TRBJ2-7, with TRBD1 matching 8 bases. V trimming: 5 bases; J trimming: 5 bases; junction bases outside the gene matches: 8. Germline V gene sequence: CDR1 ENHRY, CDR2 SYGVKD. CDR3 length equals 14 residues. CDR3 bases: TGTGCCATCAGTTACTCAGGGGGCCCGGACGAGCAGTACTTC. Protein: CAISYSGGPDEQYF.

This sequence joins TRBV10-2 and TRBJ2-5; TRBD1 matches at 8 bases. Looked up from germline, CDR1 is WSHSY and CDR2 is SAAADI. The CDR3 is made up of 15 amino acids. With V trimmed by 1 base and J by 5 bases, 6 bases remained unmatched. Here the CDR3 DNA reads TGCGCCAGCAGTGAGTTAGACAGGGGTCGGGAGACCCAGTACTTC. Translating gives CASSELDRGRETQYF.

The V call is TRBV6-6, the J call TRBJ2-2, with 7 bases fitting TRBD2. V shed 5 bases and J 4 bases; nucleotides not matched to a gene: 13. The length of the CDR3 is 17 residues. CDR1 and CDR2 from the germline V gene are MNHNY and SVGAGI (reference sequence). CDR3 nucleotides: TGTGCCAGCAGTCTCCGACCCGGGGGGTTGGGCACCGGGGAGCTGTTTTTT. The encoded protein is CASSLRPGGLGTGELFF.

In its sample, this clonotype was seen a few times. A junction end diverges from the germline sequence, so it may reflect a read error. The V and J genes are TRBV10-3 and TRBJ1-1, with a possible D match to TRBD1 (6 bases). CDR1 and CDR2 from the germline V gene are ENHRY and SYGVKD. CDR3 length equals 15 residues. The CDR3 protein is CAISGYTTGNTEAFF. CDR3 DNA: TGTGCTATCAGTGGCTACACGACAGGGAACACTGAAGCTTTCTTT.